Included here is one TCR beta chain sequence, with context. What this receptor recognizes is not known. No base qualities exist here, and no much larger clone lies one base off it. The sample is drawn from a study of blood T cell repertoires in COVID-19 (TCRdb year 2020). Study-wide context: Samples from collaborators originated in the United States, Italy and Spain and spanned both the acute and convalescent phases of COVID-19. The repertoires were made available in a free public database intended to serve as a resource for research on the immune response to SARS-CoV-2. The prospective study material was composed of cDNA or gDNA derived from T cells, B-cell-depleted T cells, or PBMCs. A de-identified subject ID, COVID-19 status, age in years and sex were almost always included in the sample metadata. The dataset comprised deeply sampled blood TCRbeta repertoires from subjects exposed to, actively infected with, or recovered from COVID-19. HLA class I and class II types, where available, came from metadata supplied by the sample provider rather than from assay-based typing. The samples were drawn from the first 160 participants of the ongoing ImmuneRACE study and from under 1,500 subjects provided by 6 global collaborators. The full study reports these points: The amount of clinical and demographic metadata varied by source and participant and was provided uncurated.

TCRbeta CDR3 regions were amplified from genomic DNA using the immunoSEQ Assay, a bias-controlled multiplex PCR. Per the source publication's procedure: The number of nucleated cells in each sample was estimated from the amplification of reference gene primers within the assay. Sequence reads were collapsed and filtered to measure the absolute abundance of every unique TCRbeta CDR3 rearrangement. For each sample, productive Simpson clonality was calculated as the square root of Simpson's diversity index over productive rearrangements. TCRdb mirrors the immuneACCESS table, restricted to in-frame sequences. Some clones are absent from its copies; in checked studies, under half trace to an unresolved V gene, and the reason for the others is unknown. From that table come the V and J calls and clone size; the DNA was used to work out D and trimming. The sample records 200,000 to 300,000 clones, around 90% of which are singletons. Roughly 4.9% of the sample goes to the ten largest clones.

One collaborating source in Seattle enrolled patients while the patients were actively infected and followed the patients over time throughout the course of disease. Collaborating institutions collected whole blood in K2EDTA tubes following their own protocols. Collaborator samples were shipped for TCRbeta analysis as frozen whole blood, isolated PBMCs, or DNA extracted from either sample type. V drops 2 bases and J drops 8 bases, leaving 12 bases in between. The CDR1 and CDR2 encoded by the germline V gene are MNHNS and SASEGT. The CDR3 runs 13 residues from the cysteine to the phenylalanine. Kept here is only the CDR3 DNA, which spans 39 bases and is read in frame from base 1.

The sequence joins TRBV6-1 to TRBJ1-1; TRBD1 is possibly the D segment (6 matching bases). The sample consisted of peripheral blood. The TCR was taken from a woman in her sixties with COVID-19, enrolled during active disease. The CDR3 region reads CASSERGQTEAFF. The DNA sequence is as follows: TGTGCCAGCAGTGAACGCGGACAGACCGAAGCTTTCTTT.